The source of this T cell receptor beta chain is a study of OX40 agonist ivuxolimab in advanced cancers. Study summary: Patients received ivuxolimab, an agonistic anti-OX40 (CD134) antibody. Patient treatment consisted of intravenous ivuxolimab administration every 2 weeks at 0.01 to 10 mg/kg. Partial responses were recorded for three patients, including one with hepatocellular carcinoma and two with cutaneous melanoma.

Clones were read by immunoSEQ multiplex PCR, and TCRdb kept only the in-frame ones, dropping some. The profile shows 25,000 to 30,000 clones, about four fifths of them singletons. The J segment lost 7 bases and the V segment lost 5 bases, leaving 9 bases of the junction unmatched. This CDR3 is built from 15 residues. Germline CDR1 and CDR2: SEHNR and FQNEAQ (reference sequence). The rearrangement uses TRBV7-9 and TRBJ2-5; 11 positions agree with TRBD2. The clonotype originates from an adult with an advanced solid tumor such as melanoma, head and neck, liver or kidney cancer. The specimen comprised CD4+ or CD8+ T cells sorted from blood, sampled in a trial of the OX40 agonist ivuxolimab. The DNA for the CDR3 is TGTGCCAGCAGCCCCGGGACTAGCGGCTCGGGGACCCAGTACTTC. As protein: CASSPGTSGSGTQYF.